These T cell receptor beta chains were read from a single sample in a study of beta chain features in type 1 diabetes. Generated by immunoSEQ multiplex PCR, the TCRdb table keeps only in-frame clones and is missing some. The sample has about 650,000 clones, around 12% seen once; the top ten hold around 0.12%. The sequenced sample consisted of naive CD4+ T cells from blood. These receptors originate from a man aged 30 to 39 with type 1 diabetes. Both conserved end residues are part of each CDR3. The order of the fields is clone size, V gene, D gene, J gene, CDR3 protein, CDR3 DNA. A D gene is named only where the DNA matches it firmly. Expanded clones get a size class; other rows say once, few or many, or leave the size out.

clone size: .
V gene: TRBV10-3
D gene: TRBD2
J gene: TRBJ2-7
CDR3 protein: CAISELAGSYEQYF
CDR3 DNA: TGTGCCATCAGTGAACTAGCGGGTAGCTACGAGCAGTACTTC

clone size: .
V gene: TRBV4-3
D gene: .
J gene: TRBJ1-1
CDR3 protein: CASSQAMNTEAFF
CDR3 DNA: TGCGCCAGCAGCCAGGCCATGAACACTGAAGCTTTCTTT

clone size: .
V gene: TRBV7-9
D gene: .
J gene: TRBJ1-2
CDR3 protein: CASSLVQGRVDYGYTF
CDR3 DNA: TGTGCCAGCAGCTTAGTGCAAGGGAGGGTCGACTATGGCTACACCTTC

clone size: few
V gene: TRBV15
D gene: .
J gene: TRBJ2-5
CDR3 protein: CATSRDLRQETQYF
CDR3 DNA: TGTGCCACCAGCAGAGATTTGAGACAAGAGACCCAGTACTTC

clone size: .
V gene: TRBV18
D gene: .
J gene: TRBJ2-7
CDR3 protein: CASSPGQSYEQYF
CDR3 DNA: TGTGCCAGCTCACCGGGACAATCCTACGAGCAGTACTTC

clone size: few
V gene: TRBV30
D gene: TRBD2
J gene: TRBJ2-1
CDR3 protein: CAETSGVVTLF
CDR3 DNA: TGTGCCGAGACTAGCGGGGTGGTCACTCTCTTC

clone size: few
V gene: TRBV18
D gene: .
J gene: TRBJ2-7
CDR3 protein: CASSPQQYEQYF
CDR3 DNA: TGTGCCAGCTCACCACAGCAATACGAGCAGTACTTC

clone size: .
V gene: TRBV23-1
D gene: .
J gene: TRBJ2-7
CDR3 protein: CASSPTYRDREQYF
CDR3 DNA: TGCGCCAGCAGTCCCACATACAGGGATCGCGAGCAGTACTTC

clone size: .
V gene: TRBV6-6
D gene: TRBD1
J gene: TRBJ2-7
CDR3 protein: CASSYLGQGGYEQYF
CDR3 DNA: TGTGCCAGCAGTTACCTGGGACAGGGAGGCTACGAGCAGTACTTC

clone size: few
V gene: TRBV2
D gene: .
J gene: TRBJ1-2
CDR3 protein: CASSAANYGYTF
CDR3 DNA: TGTGCCAGCAGTGCGGCAAACTATGGCTACACCTTC

clone size: few
V gene: TRBV19
D gene: TRBD1
J gene: TRBJ2-7
CDR3 protein: CASSIKTGSEQYF
CDR3 DNA: TGTGCCAGTAGTATTAAGACAGGGAGCGAGCAGTACTTC

clone size: .
V gene: TRBV7-8
D gene: .
J gene: TRBJ2-1
CDR3 protein: CASSPRTASSYNEQFF
CDR3 DNA: TGTGCCAGCAGCCCACGGACAGCGAGCTCCTACAATGAGCAGTTCTTC

clone size: few
V gene: TRBV12-5
D gene: TRBD1
J gene: TRBJ2-5
CDR3 protein: CASGPQGAEETQYF
CDR3 DNA: TGTGCTAGTGGTCCGCAGGGGGCTGAAGAGACCCAGTACTTC

clone size: .
V gene: TRBV4-1
D gene: .
J gene: TRBJ1-5
CDR3 protein: CASSQDWPGDQPQHF
CDR3 DNA: TGCGCCAGCAGCCAAGATTGGCCAGGAGATCAGCCCCAGCATTTT

clone size: few
V gene: TRBV6-5
D gene: .
J gene: TRBJ1-6
CDR3 protein: CASRGDLDSPLHF
CDR3 DNA: TGTGCCAGCAGGGGGGACCTCGATTCACCCCTCCACTTT

clone size: .
V gene: TRBV6-5
D gene: .
J gene: TRBJ1-5
CDR3 protein: CASSIHKSSQPQHF
CDR3 DNA: TGTGCCAGCAGCATCCACAAGAGCAGTCAGCCCCAGCATTTT

clone size: .
V gene: TRBV10-3
D gene: .
J gene: TRBJ1-1
CDR3 protein: CAISDPPGPGKTEAFF
CDR3 DNA: TGTGCCATCAGTGACCCTCCGGGACCGGGAAAAACTGAAGCTTTCTTT

clone size: few
V gene: TRBV2
D gene: .
J gene: TRBJ1-1
CDR3 protein: CASVGTAEAFF
CDR3 DNA: TGTGCCAGCGTAGGAACGGCTGAAGCTTTCTTT

clone size: few
V gene: TRBV7-2
D gene: .
J gene: TRBJ1-5
CDR3 protein: CASSFQGNQPQHF
CDR3 DNA: TGTGCCAGCAGCTTTCAGGGGAATCAGCCCCAGCATTTT

clone size: few
V gene: TRBV4-2
D gene: TRBD2
J gene: TRBJ2-1
CDR3 protein: CASSRGLAGGPYNEQFF
CDR3 DNA: TGTGCCAGCAGCCGGGGACTAGCGGGGGGTCCCTACAATGAGCAGTTCTTC

clone size: few
V gene: TRBV30
D gene: .
J gene: TRBJ2-2
CDR3 protein: CARGAGTGELFF
CDR3 DNA: TGTGCCCGGGGGGCCGGCACCGGGGAGCTGTTTTTT

clone size: .
V gene: TRBV11-2
D gene: .
J gene: TRBJ2-1
CDR3 protein: CASGDGSYNEQFF
CDR3 DNA: TGTGCCAGCGGGGACGGGTCCTACAATGAGCAGTTCTTC

clone size: few
V gene: TRBV10-3
D gene: .
J gene: TRBJ1-5
CDR3 protein: CAISERQMNQPQHF
CDR3 DNA: TGTGCCATCAGTGAGAGACAGATGAATCAGCCCCAGCATTTT

clone size: .
V gene: TRBV7-2
D gene: TRBD2
J gene: TRBJ2-3
CDR3 protein: CASSSRAGDYPRTDTQYF
CDR3 DNA: TGTGCCAGCAGCTCTAGGGCGGGAGACTATCCCCGCACAGATACGCAGTATTTT

clone size: few
V gene: TRBV5-6
D gene: .
J gene: TRBJ1-3
CDR3 protein: CASSLVPSGNTIYF
CDR3 DNA: TGTGCCAGCAGCTTGGTCCCCTCTGGAAACACCATATATTTT

clone size: few
V gene: TRBV7-2
D gene: TRBD1
J gene: TRBJ2-1
CDR3 protein: CASSLTSGQGSYNEQFF
CDR3 DNA: TGTGCCAGCAGCTTAACCTCCGGACAGGGCTCCTACAATGAGCAGTTCTTC

clone size: few
V gene: TRBV10-3
D gene: TRBD1
J gene: TRBJ1-5
CDR3 protein: CAIRNDRGGQPQHF
CDR3 DNA: TGTGCCATCAGGAATGACAGGGGAGGTCAGCCCCAGCATTTT

clone size: few
V gene: TRBV14
D gene: .
J gene: TRBJ1-6
CDR3 protein: CASSQERRSSYNSPLHF
CDR3 DNA: TGTGCCAGCAGCCAAGAAAGGAGAAGCTCCTATAATTCACCCCTCCACTTT

clone size: few
V gene: TRBV6-5
D gene: TRBD1
J gene: TRBJ2-4
CDR3 protein: CASRPGQGGIQYF
CDR3 DNA: TGTGCCAGCAGACCGGGACAGGGAGGCATTCAGTACTTC

clone size: few
V gene: TRBV7-2
D gene: .
J gene: TRBJ2-3
CDR3 protein: CASSSHLTDTQYF
CDR3 DNA: TGTGCCAGCAGCTCCCACCTCACAGATACGCAGTATTTT

clone size: few
V gene: TRBV2
D gene: TRBD1
J gene: TRBJ2-1
CDR3 protein: CASSSDRDHEQFF
CDR3 DNA: TGTGCCAGCAGCTCGGACAGGGACCATGAGCAGTTCTTC

clone size: few
V gene: TRBV6-6
D gene: .
J gene: TRBJ1-4
CDR3 protein: CASTYNEKLFF
CDR3 DNA: TGTGCCAGCACCTATAATGAAAAACTGTTTTTT

clone size: few
V gene: TRBV4-3
D gene: .
J gene: TRBJ2-3
CDR3 protein: CASSQDGGGPLDTQYF
CDR3 DNA: TGCGCCAGCAGCCAAGACGGTGGGGGGCCCCTAGATACGCAGTATTTT

clone size: .
V gene: TRBV14
D gene: TRBD1
J gene: TRBJ1-4
CDR3 protein: CASSPDRGLGSGEKLFF
CDR3 DNA: TGTGCCAGCAGCCCCGACAGGGGGCTAGGGTCGGGTGAAAAACTGTTTTTT

clone size: .
V gene: TRBV4-2
D gene: .
J gene: TRBJ2-3
CDR3 protein: CASSQGPAGTDTQYF
CDR3 DNA: TGTGCCAGCAGCCAAGGCCCTGCGGGCACAGATACGCAGTATTTT

clone size: few
V gene: TRBV6-6
D gene: .
J gene: TRBJ2-4
CDR3 protein: CASSYPGSQNIQYF
CDR3 DNA: TGTGCCAGCAGTTACCCAGGGAGCCAAAACATTCAGTACTTC

clone size: .
V gene: TRBV2
D gene: .
J gene: TRBJ2-7
CDR3 protein: CASNGDYEQYF
CDR3 DNA: TGTGCCAGCAACGGGGACTACGAGCAGTACTTC

clone size: .
V gene: TRBV5-1
D gene: .
J gene: TRBJ1-1
CDR3 protein: CASSLDTSLNTEAFF
CDR3 DNA: TGCGCCAGCAGCTTGGACACAAGCTTGAACACTGAAGCTTTCTTT

clone size: .
V gene: TRBV20-1
D gene: .
J gene: TRBJ2-1
CDR3 protein: CSLQGGEQFF
CDR3 DNA: TGCAGTCTCCAGGGGGGGGAGCAGTTCTTC

clone size: few
V gene: TRBV11-2
D gene: .
J gene: TRBJ2-5
CDR3 protein: CASQKAVQETQYF
CDR3 DNA: TGTGCCAGCCAAAAAGCGGTACAAGAGACCCAGTACTTC

clone size: few
V gene: TRBV27
D gene: TRBD2
J gene: TRBJ2-1
CDR3 protein: CASSLRVSGGIYVYNEQFF
CDR3 DNA: TGTGCCAGCAGTTTAAGGGTTAGCGGGGGAATCTACGTCTACAATGAGCAGTTCTTC

clone size: .
V gene: TRBV7-2
D gene: .
J gene: TRBJ1-1
CDR3 protein: CASSLATATRLMNTEAFF
CDR3 DNA: TGTGCCAGCAGCTTAGCGACGGCAACCCGGCTAATGAACACTGAAGCTTTCTTT

clone size: few
V gene: TRBV18
D gene: .
J gene: TRBJ2-7
CDR3 protein: CASSPRGEITYEQYF
CDR3 DNA: TGTGCCAGCTCACCCCGTGGAGAGATAACCTACGAGCAGTACTTC

clone size: .
V gene: TRBV2
D gene: .
J gene: TRBJ2-5
CDR3 protein: CASSEERKPKETQYF
CDR3 DNA: TGTGCCAGCAGTGAAGAGAGGAAACCTAAAGAGACCCAGTACTTC

clone size: few
V gene: TRBV2
D gene: .
J gene: TRBJ1-2
CDR3 protein: CASRDSYYGYTF
CDR3 DNA: TGTGCCAGCAGGGACAGCTACTATGGCTACACCTTC